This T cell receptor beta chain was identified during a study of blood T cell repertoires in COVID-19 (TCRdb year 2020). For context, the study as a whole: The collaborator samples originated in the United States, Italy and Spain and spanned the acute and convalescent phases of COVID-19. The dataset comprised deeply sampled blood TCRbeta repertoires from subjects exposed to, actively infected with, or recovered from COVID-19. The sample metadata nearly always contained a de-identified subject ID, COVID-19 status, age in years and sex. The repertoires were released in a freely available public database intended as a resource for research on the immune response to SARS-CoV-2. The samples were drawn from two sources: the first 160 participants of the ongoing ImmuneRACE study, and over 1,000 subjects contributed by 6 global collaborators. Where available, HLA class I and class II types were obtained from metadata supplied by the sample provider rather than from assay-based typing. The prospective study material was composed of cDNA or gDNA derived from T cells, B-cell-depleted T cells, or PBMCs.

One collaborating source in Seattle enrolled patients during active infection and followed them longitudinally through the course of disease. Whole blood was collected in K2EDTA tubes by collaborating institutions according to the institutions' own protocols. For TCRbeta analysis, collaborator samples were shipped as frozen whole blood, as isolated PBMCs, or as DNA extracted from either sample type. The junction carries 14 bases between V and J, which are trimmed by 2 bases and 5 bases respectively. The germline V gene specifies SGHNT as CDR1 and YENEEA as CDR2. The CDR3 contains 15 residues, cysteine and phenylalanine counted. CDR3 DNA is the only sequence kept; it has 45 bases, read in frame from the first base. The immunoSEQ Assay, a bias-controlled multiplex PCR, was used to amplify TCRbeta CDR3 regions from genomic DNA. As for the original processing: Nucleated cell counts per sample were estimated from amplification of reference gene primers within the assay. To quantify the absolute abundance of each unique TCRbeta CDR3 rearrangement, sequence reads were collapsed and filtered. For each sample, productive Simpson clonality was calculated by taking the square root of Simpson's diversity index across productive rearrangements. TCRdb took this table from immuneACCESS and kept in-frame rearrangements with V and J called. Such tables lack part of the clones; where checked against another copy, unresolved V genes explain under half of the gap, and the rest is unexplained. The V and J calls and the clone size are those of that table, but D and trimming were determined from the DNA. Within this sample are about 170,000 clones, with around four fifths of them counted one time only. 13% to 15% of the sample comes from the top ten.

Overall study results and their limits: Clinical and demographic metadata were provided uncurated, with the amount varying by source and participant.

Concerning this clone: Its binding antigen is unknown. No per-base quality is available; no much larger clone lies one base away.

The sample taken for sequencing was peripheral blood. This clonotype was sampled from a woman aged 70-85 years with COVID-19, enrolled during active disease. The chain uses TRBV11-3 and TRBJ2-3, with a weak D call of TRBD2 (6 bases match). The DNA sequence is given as TGTGCCAGCAGCTTAAATATCGCCGGGGGAGATACGCAGTATTTT. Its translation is CASSLNIAGGDTQYF.